Following are 7 T cell receptor beta chains from one sample sequenced in a study of cytomegalovirus exposure and HLA in healthy donors. PCR was performed using 60 Vbeta and 13 Jbeta primers. Measured with immunoSEQ multiplex PCR; TCRdb has only the in-frame clones, and not every one. The sample lists roughly 180,000 clones, approximately 80% occurring once. Sample: PBMCs. Receptors originate from a woman between 18 and 30 years old in good health and CMV-seronegative.

The chain combines TRBV6-6 with TRBJ2-2; maybe TRBD2 (5 bases). The CDR3 is made up of 14 amino acids. From germline, CDR1 is MNHNY and CDR2 SVGAGI (reference sequence). V lost 2 bases and J lost 3, with 7 bases in between. CDR3 sequence reads: CASSYQRYTGELFF. CDR3 DNA sequence: TGTGCCAGCAGTTACCAGCGGTACACCGGGGAGCTGTTTTTT.

J is TRBJ1-3 and V is TRBV5-1; TRBD1 might be the D (5 bases). Germline assignment: CDR1 SGHRS and CDR2 YFSETQ. The germline V and J ends were trimmed by 3 bases and 0 bases, with 13 bases remaining between them. This CDR3 contains 16 residues. The CDR3 is CASSWNGHLSGNTIYF. The CDR3 nucleotides are TGCGCCAGCAGCTGGAACGGACACCTCTCTGGAAACACCATATATTTT. The full variable domain, its missing parts supplied by reference TRBV5-1 and TRBJ1-3, is KAGVTQTPRYLIKTRGQQVTLSCSPISGHRSVSWYQQTPGQGLQFLFEYFSETQRNKGNFPGRFSGRQFSNSRSEMNVSTLELGDSALYLCASSWNGHLSGNTIYFGEGSWLTVV.

This clone was detected only a few times. The chain carries TRBV6-6 and TRBJ1-1, with D perhaps TRBD1 (5 bases). V was trimmed by 2 bases and J by 1 base, leaving 8 bases between them. CDR1 MNHNY and CDR2 SVGAGI come from the germline V gene (reference sequence). This CDR3 is 14 amino acids long. Here the CDR3 DNA reads TGTGCCAGCAGTTACAGCGGGGCGAACACTGAAGCTTTCTTT. As protein: CASSYSGANTEAFF.

Regarding this clone: Other DNA sequences in this sample translate to the same CDR3. This chain joins TRBV6-6 and TRBJ2-7; 7 bases map to TRBD1. J was trimmed by 4 bases and V by 6 bases; bases with no gene match: 3. The germline V gene encodes CDR1 MNHNY and CDR2 SVGAGI (reference sequence). This CDR3 spans 12 amino acids. The CDR3: CASSLQGYEQYF. In DNA form, the CDR3 reads TGTGCCAGCAGCTTACAGGGGTACGAGCAGTACTTC.

The genes are TRBV30 and TRBJ2-3; no reliable D call. CDR1 is GTSNPN, CDR2 SVGIG, per germline (reference sequence). This CDR3 has 11 residues. The V and J ends lost 0 bases and 8 bases respectively, with 6 bases between them. The CDR3 nucleotides are TGTGCCTGGAGTGTCGGTGGTACGCAGTATTTT. Residues: CAWSVGGTQYF.

V and J are TRBV10-3 and TRBJ1-2; D might be TRBD1 (6 bases). Germline-derived CDR1 and CDR2 are ENHRY and SYGVKD. There are 16 residues in the CDR3. Between the trimmed V and J ends, which lost 9 bases and 2 bases, there was a span of 22 bases. The CDR3 reads CAISPGQTTMNYGYTF. The CDR3 DNA sequence: TGTGCCATTAGTCCGGGACAAACAACGATGAACTATGGCTACACCTTC.

The chain is built from TRBV21-1 and TRBJ2-7; TRBD2, as called in the table, went unchecked against the DNA. TRBV21-1 constitutes a pseudogene. This CDR3 region has 15 residues. In nucleotides, the CDR3 is TGTGCCAGCAGCAAAGGAGGGCATCAAGCTAGCGAGCAGTACTTC. Translating gives CASSKGGHQASEQYF.